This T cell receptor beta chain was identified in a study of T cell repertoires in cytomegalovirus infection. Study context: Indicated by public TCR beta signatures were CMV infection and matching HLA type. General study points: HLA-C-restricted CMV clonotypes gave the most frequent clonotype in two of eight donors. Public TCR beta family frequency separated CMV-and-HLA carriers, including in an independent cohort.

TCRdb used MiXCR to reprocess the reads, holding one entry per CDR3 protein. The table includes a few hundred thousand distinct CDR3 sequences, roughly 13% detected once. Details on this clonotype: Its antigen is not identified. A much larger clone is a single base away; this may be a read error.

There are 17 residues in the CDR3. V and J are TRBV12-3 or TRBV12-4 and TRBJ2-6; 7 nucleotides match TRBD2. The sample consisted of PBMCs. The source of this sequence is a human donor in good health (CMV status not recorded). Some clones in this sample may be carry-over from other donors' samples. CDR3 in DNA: TGTGCCAGCAATTTAGCGGTAGAGGGAGGGGTGGCCAACGTCCTGACTTTC. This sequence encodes CASNLAVEGGVANVLTF.